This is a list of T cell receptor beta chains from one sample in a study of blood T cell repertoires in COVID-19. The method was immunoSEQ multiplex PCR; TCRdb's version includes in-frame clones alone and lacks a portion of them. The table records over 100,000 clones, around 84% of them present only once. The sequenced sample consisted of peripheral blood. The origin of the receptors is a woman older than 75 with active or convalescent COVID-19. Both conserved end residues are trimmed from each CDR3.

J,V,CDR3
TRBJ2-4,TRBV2,ASRGQGFVKNIQY
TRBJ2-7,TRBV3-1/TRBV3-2,ASSHEGLAGDYEQY
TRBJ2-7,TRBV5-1,ASSQTGLAGSSYEQY
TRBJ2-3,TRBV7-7,ASSPGTSGSVDTQY
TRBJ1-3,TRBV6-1,ASSELSGNTIY
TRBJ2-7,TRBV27,ASRDLAERSYEQY
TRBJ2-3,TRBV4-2,ASSPASGEDTQY
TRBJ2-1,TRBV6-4,ASSIQKTSNEQF
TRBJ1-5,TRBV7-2,ASSADRVQPQH
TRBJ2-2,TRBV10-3,AISDIGGDTGELF
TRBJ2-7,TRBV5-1,ASSSGQGITYEQY
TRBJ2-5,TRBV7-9,ASSRDRGGGETQY
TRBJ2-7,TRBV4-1,ASSQLTGYEQY
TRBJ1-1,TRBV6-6,ASSYFQGTDTEAF
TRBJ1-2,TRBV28,ASSLPGRGYT
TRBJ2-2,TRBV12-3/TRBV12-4,ASSFSGPGELF
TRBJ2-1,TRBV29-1,SVDAGQYNEQF
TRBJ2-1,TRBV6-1,ASSEAGLAEYNEQF
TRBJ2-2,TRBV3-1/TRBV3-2,ASSQALTNTGELF
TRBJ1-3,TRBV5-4,ASSLQGAKDTIY
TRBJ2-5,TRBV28,ASSFPLRTGVEETQY
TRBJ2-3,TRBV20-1,SASWASGRGSTDTQY
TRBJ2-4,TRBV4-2,ASSQDKRTSDIQY
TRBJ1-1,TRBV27,ASSQVPGHRWAEAF
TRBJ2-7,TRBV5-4,ASSREVGRSYEQY
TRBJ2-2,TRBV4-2,ASSPTGSVGTGELF
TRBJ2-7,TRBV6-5,ASYNGYEQY
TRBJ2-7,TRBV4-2,ASSRLLDSPPSYEQY
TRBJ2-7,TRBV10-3,AISESYDRSYEQY
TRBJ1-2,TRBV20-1,SAGQGGGYT
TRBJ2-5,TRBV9,ASSAQGSQETQY
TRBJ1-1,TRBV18,ASSFGRGDMNTEAF
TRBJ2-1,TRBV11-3,ASSLDGGPFNEQF
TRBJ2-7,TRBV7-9,ASSSRDRSYEQY
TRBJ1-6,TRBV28,ASITSALAKSSPLH
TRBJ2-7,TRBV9,ASSPLAGRSYEQY
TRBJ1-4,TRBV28,ASSPRGALGEKLF
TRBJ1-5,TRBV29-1,SVSRGVNQPQH
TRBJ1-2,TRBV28,ASSTGGIAYNYGYT
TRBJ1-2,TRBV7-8,ASSLEGLTTNYGYT
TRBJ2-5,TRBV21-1,ASSKARETQY
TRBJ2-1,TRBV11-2,ASSLGGGASYNEQF
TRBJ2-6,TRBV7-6,ASSLGQGSSGANVLT
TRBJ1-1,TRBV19,ASSISNEAF
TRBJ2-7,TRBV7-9,ASSFITGRAGGYEQY
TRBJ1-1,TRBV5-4,ASTNNWDREGTEAF
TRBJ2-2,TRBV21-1,ASSKIGETNHTGELF
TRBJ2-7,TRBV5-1,ASSLQTTVRTSGAGEQY
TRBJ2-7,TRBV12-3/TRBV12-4,ASRTGLKHGQY
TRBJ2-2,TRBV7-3,AKGLAGQNTGELF
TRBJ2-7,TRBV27,ASSGNRGTYEQY
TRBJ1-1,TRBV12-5,ASGILKQGKNTEAF
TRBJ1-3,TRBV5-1,ASSPDSSGNTIY
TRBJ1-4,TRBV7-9,ASRPDSEKLF
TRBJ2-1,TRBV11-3,ASSLDVRSSYNEQF
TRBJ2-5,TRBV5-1,ASSGGQEIRYQETQY
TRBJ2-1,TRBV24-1,ATSELGQGPAEQF